The 17 T cell receptor beta chains below come from one sample, sequenced in a study of cytomegalovirus exposure and HLA in healthy donors. The PCR used 60 Vbeta and 13 Jbeta primers. Here immunoSEQ multiplex PCR was the method, and the copy in TCRdb shows in-frame clones only, minus some. Here the sample spans about 170,000 clones, approximately 75% being singletons. The sample comprised PBMCs. The receptor set was obtained from a girl aged 10-17 years in good health and CMV-seronegative.

The rearrangement joins TRBV21-1 to TRBJ1-2; the DNA was not compared with TRBD1, the D call given in the table. TRBV21-1 counts as a pseudogene. CDR3 size: 17 residues. CDR3 nucleotides: TGTGCCAGCAGCAAAGCGCTAGGCAGGGTAATGCCATATGGCTACACCTTC. Its translation: CASSKALGRVMPYGYTF.

This clone was seen just once. The CDR3 loop is CASSDLAGETQYF. CDR3 nucleotide sequence: TGTGCCAGCAGTGATCTAGCGGGAGAGACCCAGTACTTC. This sequence joins TRBV6-1 and TRBJ2-5; 8 nucleotides line up with TRBD2. Germline lookup yields CDR1 MNHNS and CDR2 SASEGT. CDR3 length: 13 residues. The V gene end was trimmed by 3 bases and the J gene end by 4 bases; junction bases not matched to a gene: 1.

The rearrangement uses TRBV6-5 and TRBJ2-3; TRBD2 is a possible D gene (5 bases). V lost 2 bases, J lost 5 bases, and 5 bases lay in between. The germline CDR1 and CDR2 sequences are MNHEY and SVGAGI. This CDR3 spans 12 amino acids. The CDR3 here is CASSYAGDTQYF. CDR3 in DNA: TGTGCCAGCAGTTACGCGGGAGATACGCAGTATTTT.

The V gene is TRBV6-6, the J gene TRBJ1-2; D is unclear. The CDR3 is made up of 14 amino acids. CDR1 and CDR2 (germline): MNHNY, SVGAGI (reference sequence). V was shortened by 0 bases and J by 8 bases, with 13 bases between the two germline ends. The CDR3 DNA follows: TGTGCCAGCAGTTACTCTACGACACGAAACGGCTACACCTTC. Protein product: CASSYSTTRNGYTF.

This clone was observed a single time. The chain uses TRBV7-9 and TRBJ1-1; D is unclear. CDR3 length: 14 amino acids. The ends were cut back, 3 bases at V and 1 base at J, with 9 bases in the middle. Germline V gene lookup returns CDR1 SEHNR and CDR2 FQNEAQ (reference sequence). CDR3: CASSLTRQNTEAFF. The DNA of the CDR3 is TGTGCCAGCAGCTTGACGAGACAGAACACTGAAGCTTTCTTT.

The chain employs TRBV5-1 and TRBJ2-1; D is perhaps TRBD2 (6 bases). The CDR3 spans 14 residues. Germline CDR1 is SGHRS and CDR2 is YFSETQ. V shed 6 bases and J shed 10 bases, with 20 bases lying between them. CDR3 region: CASKSIRTAGEQFF. The CDR3 DNA reads as TGCGCCAGCAAAAGTATCCGGACTGCGGGGGAGCAGTTCTTC.

The chain uses TRBV4-1 and TRBJ1-6, with 7 positions matching TRBD1. CDR1 is MGHRA, CDR2 YSYEKL, per germline. With 4 bases clipped from V and 6 bases from J, the junction kept 6 bases outside the gene matches. The CDR3 spans 15 residues. The CDR3 bases are TGCGCCAGCAGCCCTAGACAGGGAGGTAATTCACCCCTCCACTTT. The encoded protein is CASSPRQGGNSPLHF.

This chain links TRBV27 with TRBJ1-1; D perhaps matches TRBD1 (5 bases). Between the trimmed V and J ends, which lost 0 bases and 1 base, there was a span of 9 bases. The CDR3 spans 15 residues. The V gene's germline CDR1 is MNHEY and CDR2 SMNVEV (reference sequence). The CDR3 reads CASSLSARANTEAFF. DNA for the CDR3: TGTGCCAGCAGTTTATCGGCCAGGGCGAACACTGAAGCTTTCTTT.

The chain is built from TRBV5-1 and TRBJ1-6; D ambiguous. The CDR3 contains 14 residues. V was cut by 4 bases and J by 10 bases, with 15 bases left in between. The germline V gene has CDR1 SGHRS and CDR2 YFSETQ. The CDR3 is CASSTSGSESPLHF. CDR3 sequence (DNA): TGCGCCAGCAGCACCTCAGGTTCAGAGTCACCCCTCCACTTT.

The chain couples TRBV5-1 to TRBJ1-1; maybe TRBD1 (5 bases). The length of the CDR3 is 16 residues. Germline assignment: CDR1 SGHRS and CDR2 YFSETQ. The V and J ends lost 1 base and 2 bases respectively, with 15 bases between them. CDR3 amino acids: CASSLLGVGANTEAFF. The DNA for the CDR3 is TGCGCCAGCAGCTTGTTAGGGGTTGGGGCTAACACTGAAGCTTTCTTT.

This clone was found a few times. The chain uses TRBV19 and TRBJ2-1; no clear D gene. V lost 5 bases, J lost 6 bases, and 5 bases lay in between. CDR3 length equals 11 residues. Germline CDR1 reads LNHDA; CDR2 reads SQIVND (reference sequence). The chain's CDR3 is CASSLFNEQFF. CDR3 coding DNA: TGTGCCAGTAGTTTATTCAATGAGCAGTTCTTC.

V usage is TRBV6-1 and J usage is TRBJ2-7; 10 bases line up with TRBD2. The germline CDR1 and CDR2 sequences are MNHNS and SASEGT. The CDR3 is 15 amino acids. V lost 6 bases to trimming and J lost 1 base; unmatched junction nucleotides: 6. In DNA, the CDR3 is TGTGCCAGCAGCCCCCTAGCGGGGGAATCCTACGAGCAGTACTTC. Its translation is CASSPLAGESYEQYF.

This clone came up once. The rearrangement uses TRBV5-4 and TRBJ2-1; 9 bases line up with TRBD2. V gave up 0 bases and J gave up 5 bases; unmatched junction bases: 3. CDR1 and CDR2 (germline): SGHNT, YYREEE (reference sequence). This CDR3 spans 15 amino acids. Here the CDR3 reads CASSLGGGADNEQFF. The CDR3 region has the DNA TGTGCCAGCAGCTTGGGCGGGGGGGCAGACAATGAGCAGTTCTTC.

This chain connects TRBV2 to TRBJ1-6, with 10 nucleotides matching TRBD1. Germline V gene sequence: CDR1 SNHLY, CDR2 FYNNEI. V lost 7 bases, J lost 8 bases, and 8 bases stayed unmatched. The CDR3 runs to 15 residues. The CDR3: CASTRQGAKDSPLHF. As DNA, the CDR3 is TGTGCCAGCACCCGACAGGGGGCAAAGGATTCACCCCTCCACTTT.

The V gene is TRBV30, the J gene TRBJ2-7; possible D gene TRBD2, 6 bases. Germline CDR1 reads GTSNPN; CDR2 reads SVGIG (reference sequence). The V gene lost 2 bases and the J gene lost 3 bases, with 17 bases spanning the gap. CDR3 size: 15 residues. Here the CDR3 DNA reads TGTGCCTGGAGTCGGATGGGCACGGGGGACTACGAGCAGTACTTC. It yields the protein CAWSRMGTGDYEQYF.

The rearrangement uses TRBV27 and TRBJ2-5; 11 bases match TRBD2. V lost 4 bases and J lost 3; bases outside the gene matches: 4. CDR1 is MNHEY, CDR2 SMNVEV, per germline (reference sequence). The CDR3 has 15 amino acids. DNA for the CDR3: TGTGCCAGCAGTTACTCGACTAGCGGGAAAGAGACCCAGTACTTC. Its translation: CASSYSTSGKETQYF.

This clone was counted a single time. This chain joins TRBV5-6 and TRBJ2-1, with 15 bases identical to TRBD2. Unmatched junction bases numbered 7, after V lost 4 bases and J lost 8 bases. Germline values: CDR1 SGHDT, CDR2 YYEEEE. This CDR3 is 16 amino acids long. The CDR3 here is CASSPGLAGGLDEQFF. The CDR3 DNA sequence: TGTGCCAGCAGCCCTGGACTAGCGGGGGGGCTGGATGAGCAGTTCTTC.